A selection of T cell receptor beta chains follows, all from one sample in a study of T cells in Graves' hyperthyroidism and ophthalmopathy. TCRdb re-called the multiplex PCR reads through MiXCR, storing one row per CDR3 protein. Of about 640,000 distinct CDR3 sequences listed, roughly 15% are singletons. Sequenced: blood. The receptor source for this set is a woman in her 50s with Graves' ophthalmopathy. The CDR3 runs from the conserved cysteine through the conserved F or W. The D gene is left open where the match is weak. Expanded clones are given a class, and other clones once, few, many or no size at all.

d_call	v_call	clone_size	j_call	cdr3_nt	cdr3_aa
TRBD1	TRBV5-1	.	TRBJ1-1	TGCGCCAGCAGCCTTACGGGACAGGGGATGACTGAAGCTTTCTTT	CASSLTGQGMTEAFF
TRBD2	TRBV4-3	.	TRBJ2-7	TGCGCCAGCAGCCAAGGTGAACCGGGACTAGTTGCCCACGAGCAGTACTTC	CASSQGEPGLVAHEQYF
.	TRBV6-2/TRBV6-3	many	TRBJ2-1	TGTGCCAGCACCCAGGGGAATGAGCAGTTCTTC	CASTQGNEQFF
TRBD2	TRBV11-2	many	TRBJ2-3	TGTGCCAGCAGTCCCCTCCGGGACTATGATACGCAGTATTTT	CASSPLRDYDTQYF
.	TRBV9	.	TRBJ2-7	TGTGCCAGCAGCGTTTCGGGAGACAGCTCCTACGAGCAGTACTTC	CASSVSGDSSYEQYF
.	TRBV6-1	many	TRBJ1-2	TGTGCCAGCAGTTTAGCAGACGGAAATTTGGCTAACTATGGCTACACCTTC	CASSLADGNLANYGYTF
.	TRBV29-1	few	TRBJ2-1	TGCAGCTTCGCCCCCCTAGACAATGAGTTCTTC	CSFAPLDNEFF
TRBD2	TRBV13	many	TRBJ2-4	TGTGCCAGCAGCTTAGAGGGACTAGCGGGAGACGGGCGGGAAAACATTCAGTACTTC	CASSLEGLAGDGRENIQYF
.	TRBV11-2	many	TRBJ2-3	TGTGCCAGCAGCTTATTGGTAACCCCTAGCACAGATACGCAGTATTTT	CASSLLVTPSTDTQYF
.	TRBV7-3	.	TRBJ2-2	TGTGCCAGCAGCCAACGGGTGACCGGGGAGCTGTTTTTT	CASSQRVTGELFF
TRBD1	TRBV4-3	.	TRBJ1-4	TGCGCCAGCAGCCCCCGGGACAGGGGTGAAAAACTGTTTTTT	CASSPRDRGEKLFF
.	TRBV5-5	many	TRBJ2-7	TGTGCCAGCAGCCGGACTGACGGCTCCTACGAGCAGTACTTC	CASSRTDGSYEQYF
TRBD2	TRBV28	.	TRBJ2-7	TGTGCCAGCAGCTCTCCTAGCGGGAGGGGCTACGAGCAGTACTTC	CASSSPSGRGYEQYF
.	TRBV12-5	many	TRBJ1-5	TGTGCTAGTGGTTTTGGCAATCAGCCCCAGCATTTT	CASGFGNQPQHF
.	TRBV27	many	TRBJ1-2	TGTGCCAGCAGTTACAGGGCGTCCAACTATGGCTACACCTTC	CASSYRASNYGYTF
TRBD2	TRBV7-9	many	TRBJ2-5	TGTGCCAGCAGCTTACTCGGACTAGCGGGAGGGCAAGAGACCCAGTACTTC	CASSLLGLAGGQETQYF
.	TRBV28	many	TRBJ1-6	TGTGCCAGCAGTCCCCTGGGAGGGTCGAGTTCACCCCTCCACTTT	CASSPLGGSSSPLHF
TRBD2	TRBV12-5	few	TRBJ2-5	TGTGCTAGTGGGACGGGACTCAGGGAGGGTGAGACCCAGTACTTC	CASGTGLREGETQYF
TRBD1	TRBV6-1	many	TRBJ2-7	TGTGCCAGCAGTCCAAACGGGGACAGACGGGACGAGCAGTACTTC	CASSPNGDRRDEQYF
.	TRBV11-2	many	TRBJ2-3	TGTGCCAGCAGCTTAGTCCTGAGCGTCACAGATACGCAGTATTTT	CASSLVLSVTDTQYF
TRBD2	TRBV6-2/TRBV6-3	.	TRBJ2-7	TGTGCCGGCAGTTACCCCCTCGGGACTAGCGGGAGAATTTACGAGCAGTACTTC	CAGSYPLGTSGRIYEQYF
TRBD1	TRBV5-1	many	TRBJ1-1	TGCGCCAGCAGCCGCGGGGACAGGGGAGCTGAAGCTTTCTTT	CASSRGDRGAEAFF
TRBD2	TRBV27	.	TRBJ2-1	TGTGCCAGCAGTCAAGGACTAGCTAGTGAGCAGTTCTTC	CASSQGLASEQFF
TRBD1	TRBV27	.	TRBJ2-1	TGTGCCAGCAGTCCCTCGGACAGGTTCTACAATGAGCAGTTCTTC	CASSPSDRFYNEQFF
.	TRBV24-1	few	TRBJ1-1	TGTGCCACCAGTGGACCGGGATTGGGGGGGACTGAAGCTTTCTTT	CATSGPGLGGTEAFF
TRBD2	TRBV5-1	many	TRBJ2-2	TGCGCCAGCAGCTTGGCGGCTAGCGGGAGTCACGGGGAGCTGTTTTTT	CASSLAASGSHGELFF
.	TRBV3-1	.	TRBJ1-1	TGTGCCAGCAGCCAATACCTGAGGACTGAAGCTTTCTTT	CASSQYLRTEAFF
TRBD1	TRBV20-1	many	TRBJ1-5	TGCAGTGCTAGAGGGCCGGACAGGGTAATTTATCAGCCCCAGCATTTT	CSARGPDRVIYQPQHF
.	TRBV2	many	TRBJ2-5	TGTGCCACCAGGAAACTAACGGGAGATGGGGAGACCCAGTACTTC	CATRKLTGDGETQYF
TRBD2	TRBV5-1	few	TRBJ2-2	TGCGCCAGCAGCTTCCTTGGACTAGCGGGAGCCGGGGAGCTGTTTTTT	CASSFLGLAGAGELFF
.	TRBV6-1	.	TRBJ1-4	TGTGCCAGCAGTGAAGCGTTAGGGACTTCCGAAAAACTGTTTTTT	CASSEALGTSEKLFF
.	TRBV30	.	TRBJ2-1	TGTGCCTGGAGGGGGGACGGAACCAAGCCTGAGCAGTTCTTC	CAWRGDGTKPEQFF
TRBD1	TRBV19	many	TRBJ1-1	TGTGCCAGTAGTGCTAGACGGGACAGGGCGCGAAGAAGCACTGAAGCTTTCTTT	CASSARRDRARRSTEAFF
.	TRBV19	many	TRBJ1-1	TGTGCCAGTAGTCACCGCTGGGGTGCGGACACTGAAGCTTTCTTT	CASSHRWGADTEAFF
.	TRBV20-1	many	TRBJ1-1	TGCAGTGCTAGAGCTCTAACAGTGAACACTGAAGCTTTCTTT	CSARALTVNTEAFF
TRBD1	TRBV5-1	many	TRBJ2-1	TGCGCCAGCAGCCCACGTCCGGGACAGGGGTCCTACAATGAGCAGTTCTTC	CASSPRPGQGSYNEQFF
TRBD2	TRBV7-9	many	TRBJ2-3	TGTGCCAGCAGCTTTTCTGTCGGGACTAGCGGGACAGATACGCAGTATTTT	CASSFSVGTSGTDTQYF
.	TRBV28	many	TRBJ1-5	TGTGCCAGCAGTTCGACAGCGGACTATAGCAATCAGCCCCAGCATTTT	CASSSTADYSNQPQHF
TRBD1	TRBV7-2	many	TRBJ1-2	TGTGCCAGCAGCTCACAGGGGGCTAACTATGGCTACACCTTC	CASSSQGANYGYTF
.	TRBV28	many	TRBJ2-3	TGTGCCAGCAGTGGGCGTACAGATACGCAGTATTTT	CASSGRTDTQYF
TRBD2	TRBV5-6	few	TRBJ2-2	TGTGCCAGCAGCTTGGTGAGCGGGAGGGCCGGCGGGGAGCTGTTTTTT	CASSLVSGRAGGELFF
.	TRBV15	.	TRBJ1-5	TGTGCCACCAGCAGTTACAGGGAGGGCCCTCATCAGCCCCAGCATTTT	CATSSYREGPHQPQHF
TRBD2	TRBV5-1	many	TRBJ2-1	TGCGCCAGCAGCTTAGGACTAGCGGGAGGCGGTGAGCAGTTCTTC	CASSLGLAGGGEQFF